The 10 T cell receptor beta chains below all came from one sample that was sequenced in a study of blood T cell repertoires in COVID-19. Assay used: immunoSEQ multiplex PCR; TCRdb lists only in-frame clones, some missing. The data show some 320,000 clones, with 75% to 90% seen just once and 5.2% held by the top ten. Sequenced input: PBMCs or T cells enriched from blood (not recorded which). These receptors were obtained from a man between 60 and 70 years old who had recovered from COVID-19.

This clone showed up just once. The CDR3: CASSLAREGYTF. For the CDR3, the DNA is TGCGCCAGCAGCTTGGCCCGCGAGGGCTACACCTTC. The chain carries TRBV5-1 and TRBJ1-2; D is uncertain. V was clipped by 0 bases and J by 8 bases, with 8 bases between them. Germline CDR1 SGHRS, CDR2 YFSETQ. CDR3 length equals 12 residues.

The count of this clone is one. The chain carries TRBV7-3 and TRBJ2-1; 13 nucleotides align to TRBD2. V lost 2 bases to trimming and J lost 9 bases; unmatched junction nucleotides: 4. Germline CDR1 is SGHTA and CDR2 is FQGTGA. The CDR3 has 15 amino acids. CDR3 nucleotides: TGTGCCAGCAGCTTATCGACTAGCGGGAGGAGTGAGCAGTTCTTC. Protein: CASSLSTSGRSEQFF.

The V gene is TRBV18, the J gene TRBJ1-1, with TRBD1 as a possible D gene (5 bases). The V gene lost 2 bases and the J gene lost 10 bases, with 14 bases spanning the gap. The germline V gene has CDR1 KGHSH and CDR2 LQKENI. The CDR3 contains 13 residues. CDR3 DNA: TGTGCCAGCTCACCAGACGTCAGGGTTGGAGCTTTCTTT. Its protein product is CASSPDVRVGAFF.

The gene calls are TRBV5-1 and TRBJ2-5, with TRBD2 as a possible D gene (6 bases). This CDR3 spans 13 amino acids. CDR1 is SGHRS and CDR2 is YFSETQ in the germline V gene. Trimming shortened V by 4 bases and J by 0 bases, and 7 bases separated the two germline ends. The CDR3, as DNA: TGCGCCAGCAGCCGGGACTACCAAGAGACCCAGTACTTC. It translates to CASSRDYQETQYF.

The J gene is TRBJ1-5, the V gene TRBV27, with D unclear. CDR1 MNHEY and CDR2 SMNVEV come from the germline V gene (reference sequence). CDR3 length: 13 amino acids. The V gene lost 1 base and the J gene lost 2 bases, with 3 bases spanning the gap. The CDR3 DNA sequence: TGTGCCAGCAGTTTATTAGGCAATCAGCCCCAGCATTTT. It yields the protein CASSLLGNQPQHF.

The V call is TRBV2, the J call TRBJ1-3; weak D call: TRBD1 (6 bases). CDR1 and CDR2 (germline): SNHLY, FYNNEI. This CDR3 region has 16 residues. V gave up 2 bases and J gave up 4 bases, with 15 bases separating them. In DNA, the CDR3 is TGTGCCAGCAGTGAATTGGCGGGGGCATTGGGAAACACCATATATTTT. It translates to CASSELAGALGNTIYF.

This clone appeared a few times. The chain combines TRBV11-3 with TRBJ2-7; 8 bases match TRBD2. The CDR3 loop spans 16 amino acids. The V gene end was trimmed by 5 bases and the J gene end by 0 bases; junction bases not matched to a gene: 9. Germline CDR1 and CDR2: SGHNT and YENEEA. CDR3 sequence: CASSGTSGNPSYEQYF. Written as DNA, the CDR3 is TGTGCCAGCAGCGGTACTAGCGGCAATCCCTCCTACGAGCAGTACTTC.

J is TRBJ2-7 and V is TRBV7-8; TRBD1 matches at 7 bases. With 6 bases clipped from V and 1 base from J, the junction kept 3 bases outside the gene matches. The length of the CDR3 is 13 residues. CDR1 SGHVS and CDR2 FQNEAQ come from the germline V gene. Here the CDR3 reads CASRGDRSYEQYF. For the CDR3, the DNA is TGTGCCAGCAGGGGGGACAGATCCTACGAGCAGTACTTC.

The chain links TRBV28 to TRBJ1-2; weak D call: TRBD1 (5 bases). V was pared by 5 bases and J by 4 bases, with 20 bases between. CDR3 length equals 16 residues. Germline V gene sequence: CDR1 MDHEN, CDR2 SYDVKM. CDR3 DNA sequence: TGTGCCAGCAGTACTCGACTTTTGGGGCAGGCCTATGGCTACACCTTC. It translates to CASSTRLLGQAYGYTF.

This clone is a singleton in its sample. J is TRBJ2-7 and V is TRBV9, with D tentatively TRBD2 (6 bases). The CDR3 is 15 amino acids. Trimming cost V 0 bases and J 2 bases, with 12 bases left between them. Germline lookup yields CDR1 SGDLS and CDR2 YYNGEE. The CDR3 spells CASSVEGLPAYEQYF. Written as DNA, the CDR3 is TGTGCCAGCAGCGTAGAGGGACTTCCAGCCTACGAGCAGTACTTC. The variable domain in full, with the rest retrieved from reference TRBV9 and TRBJ2-7, is DSGVTQTPKHLITATGQRVTLRCSPRSGDLSVYWYQQSLDQGLQFLIQYYNGEERAKGNILERFSAQQFPDLHSELNLSSLELGDSALYFCASSVEGLPAYEQYFGPGTRLTVT.